The 21 T cell receptor beta chains below were found in one sample sequenced in a study of blood T cell repertoires in COVID-19. Sequenced by immunoSEQ multiplex PCR; TCRdb stores in-frame clones only, minus some. The sample holds under 150,000 clones; 80% to 85% are singletons and the top ten take under 20%. The source material was PBMCs or T cells enriched from blood (not recorded which). These receptors originate from a young man who had recovered from COVID-19.

V usage is TRBV4-1 and J usage is TRBJ1-5, with D maybe TRBD1 (5 bases). Germline V gene data show CDR1 as MGHRA and CDR2 as YSYEKL. The CDR3 extends over 15 amino acids. The V gene lost 7 bases and the J gene lost 0 bases, with 13 bases spanning the gap. The CDR3 DNA follows: TGCGCCAGCAATCAACAGGATTATAGCAATCAGCCCCAGCATTTT. Its translation: CASNQQDYSNQPQHF.

The rearrangement joins TRBV7-3 to TRBJ1-2; D call uncertain. The germline V gene encodes CDR1 SGHTA and CDR2 FQGTGA. The V end lost 0 bases, the J end lost 4 bases, and 12 bases lay between the germline ends. The CDR3 covers 15 residues. CDR3 nucleotide sequence: TGTGCCAGCAGCTTAACGGCCGGCGGTGCCTATGGCTACACCTTC. Protein sequence: CASSLTAGGAYGYTF.

The chain combines TRBV5-4 with TRBJ2-5, with 14 positions matching TRBD2. This CDR3 region has 16 residues. Germline loops: CDR1 SGHNT, CDR2 YYREEE (reference sequence). V lost 2 bases and J lost 4; bases outside the gene matches: 4. The chain's CDR3 is CASSFGLAGGAETQYF. The CDR3 DNA follows: TGTGCCAGCAGCTTTGGACTAGCGGGAGGTGCAGAGACCCAGTACTTC.

The V call is TRBV27, the J call TRBJ1-1; maybe TRBD1 (5 bases). The CDR3 runs 13 residues. From germline, CDR1 is MNHEY and CDR2 SMNVEV (reference sequence). V was pared by 5 bases and J by 0 bases, with 7 bases between. CDR3 region: CASSMTVNTEAFF. As DNA, the CDR3 is TGTGCCAGCAGTATGACAGTGAACACTGAAGCTTTCTTT.

This chain connects TRBV3-1 (or the pseudogene TRBV3-2) to TRBJ1-1, with 7 bases identical to TRBD1. V lost 5 bases to trimming and J lost 4 bases; unmatched junction nucleotides: 7. The CDR3 length is 14 residues. From germline, CDR1 is LGHDT and CDR2 YNNKEL (reference sequence). The CDR3 sequence: CASSYGTASTEAFF. The CDR3 nucleotides read TGTGCCAGCAGCTACGGGACAGCTAGCACTGAAGCTTTCTTT.

The chain has TRBV2 and TRBJ2-1, with D maybe TRBD2 (5 bases). CDR3 length equals 17 residues. Per germline, CDR1 SNHLY and CDR2 FYNNEI. V was pared by 2 bases and J by 4 bases, with 18 bases between. The CDR3 loop reads CASSEPSASSLYNEQFF. The CDR3 coding sequence is TGTGCCAGCAGTGAACCGTCAGCCTCTAGCTTGTACAATGAGCAGTTCTTC.

The chain uses TRBV4-1 and TRBJ2-1; no clear D. This CDR3 region has 16 residues. Germline V gene data show CDR1 as MGHRA and CDR2 as YSYEKL. Trimming shortened V by 2 bases and J by 4 bases, and 15 bases separated the two germline ends. In DNA, the CDR3 is TGCGCCAGCAGCCAACAAGACTTGATCTCGTACAATGAGCAGTTCTTC. This translates into CASSQQDLISYNEQFF.

This sequence joins TRBV5-5 and TRBJ2-7, with 10 bases lining up with TRBD1. The V gene end was trimmed by 4 bases and the J gene end by 4 bases; junction bases not matched to a gene: 8. Per germline, CDR1 SGHKS and CDR2 YYEKEE (reference sequence). CDR3 size: 15 residues. In DNA form, the CDR3 reads TGTGCCAGCAGCGCCCCGGGACAGGGGAATTACGAGCAGTACTTC. Translation gives CASSAPGQGNYEQYF.

The rearrangement links TRBV7-9 to TRBJ1-2; maybe TRBD1 (5 bases). The CDR3 contains 13 residues. Germline CDR1 is SEHNR and CDR2 is FQNEAQ (reference sequence). The V gene lost 0 bases and the J gene lost 7 bases, with 9 bases spanning the gap. CDR3 amino acids: CASSLATGLGYTF. CDR3 DNA sequence: TGTGCCAGCAGCTTAGCCACAGGTCTTGGCTACACCTTC.

The chain combines TRBV19 with TRBJ2-6, with a possible D match to TRBD1 (7 bases). V gave up 2 bases and J gave up 2 bases, with 13 bases separating them. Germline V gene sequence: CDR1 LNHDA, CDR2 SQIVND (reference sequence). There are 17 residues in the CDR3. CDR3 sequence reads: CASSISQGGTGANVLTF. The CDR3 DNA sequence: TGTGCCAGTAGTATATCCCAGGGGGGTACTGGGGCCAACGTCCTGACTTTC.

The chain has TRBV5-5 and TRBJ1-3; D ambiguous. The V end was cut by 3 bases, the J end by 4 bases, with 11 bases between. The V gene's germline CDR1 is SGHKS and CDR2 YYEKEE (reference sequence). This CDR3 contains 14 residues. CDR3: CASSYEGRGNTIYF. CDR3 in DNA: TGTGCCAGCAGCTATGAGGGTAGAGGAAACACCATATATTTT.

This rearrangement joins TRBV2 to TRBJ2-7, with 9 bases aligning to TRBD1. Germline-derived CDR1 and CDR2 are SNHLY and FYNNEI. Germline trimming cut 10 bases from V and 1 base from J; bases unmatched to any gene: 26. CDR3 length: 20 residues. The CDR3 here is CAIHVAPGQGRGSVSYEQYF. The CDR3 coding sequence is TGTGCCATCCACGTCGCGCCGGGACAGGGTAGGGGTAGCGTGTCCTACGAGCAGTACTTC. Together with reference TRBV2 and TRBJ2-7, the CDR3 gives the full variable domain: EPEVTQTPSHQVTQMGQEVILRCVPISNHLYFYWYRQILGQKVEFLVSFYNNEISEKSEIFDDQFSVERPDGSNFTLKIRSTKLEDSAMYFCAIHVAPGQGRGSVSYEQYFGPGTRLTVT.

V usage is TRBV29-1 and J usage is TRBJ2-7, with D uncertain. V was clipped by 5 bases and J by 3 bases, with 5 bases between them. Germline V gene data show CDR1 as SQVTM and CDR2 as ANQGSEA. CDR3 length: 10 amino acids. The CDR3 nucleotides are TGCAGCGTTTCCATCTACGAGCAGTACTTC. This translates into CSVSIYEQYF.

In its sample, this clone was seen once. The chain has TRBV4-1 and TRBJ2-3; 9 positions match TRBD2. CDR3 length: 17 amino acids. The germline gives CDR1 MGHRA, CDR2 YSYEKL. The ends lost 0 bases at V and 6 bases at J; junction bases unmatched: 10. DNA of the CDR3: TGCGCCAGCAGCCAAGATCGGGGCGGGGGGGCCCCGGATACGCAGTATTTT. Its translation is CASSQDRGGGAPDTQYF.

The V call is TRBV5-3, the J call TRBJ2-3; D call uncertain. TRBV5-3 is filed as an ORF, its function uncertain. V shed 2 bases and J shed 6 bases, with 31 bases lying between them. CDR3 length equals 20 residues. CDR3 in amino acids: CARSFVHTAILTLSNDTQYF. In nucleotides, the CDR3 is TGTGCCAGAAGCTTTGTCCACACAGCCATTCTCACCCTCAGCAACGATACGCAGTATTTT.

The V gene is TRBV25-1, the J gene TRBJ1-6; D gene ambiguous. The germline V gene has CDR1 MGHDK and CDR2 SYGVNS. V was shortened by 6 bases and J by 7 bases, with 16 bases between the two germline ends. This CDR3 region has 15 residues. The CDR3 loop is CASRGGEVGNSPLHF. DNA for the CDR3: TGTGCCAGCAGGGGCGGGGAGGTGGGAAATTCACCCCTCCACTTT.

The chain links TRBV2 to TRBJ1-3, with D possibly matching TRBD1 (5 bases). CDR1 SNHLY and CDR2 FYNNEI come from the germline V gene. Trimming removed 5 bases from V and 8 bases from J, with 19 bases in between. The CDR3 is 15 residues long. The CDR3 region is CASSPSGRGMDTIYF. CDR3 nucleotide sequence: TGTGCCAGCAGTCCTTCCGGGAGGGGAATGGACACCATATATTTT.

J is TRBJ1-1 and V is TRBV9, with D possibly being TRBD1 (5 bases). The CDR3 runs 13 residues. Germline loops: CDR1 SGDLS, CDR2 YYNGEE. With 3 bases removed from V and 4 bases from J, the gap between germline ends came to 10 bases. The CDR3 nucleotides read TGTGCCAGCAGCGCAGGGATGGTCACTGAAGCTTTCTTT. Its translation is CASSAGMVTEAFF.

The chain uses TRBV19 and TRBJ1-1; no clear D gene. V was clipped by 0 bases and J by 5 bases, with 10 bases between them. There are 14 residues in the CDR3. Per the germline V gene, CDR1 is LNHDA and CDR2 is SQIVND (reference sequence). The chain's CDR3 is CASSIDTVWTEAFF. CDR3 in DNA: TGTGCCAGTAGTATAGATACGGTATGGACTGAAGCTTTCTTT.

The chain joins TRBV20-1 to TRBJ2-5; 8 bases agree with TRBD1. CDR3 length: 13 amino acids. Germline V CDR1 and CDR2: DFQATT, SNEGSKA (reference sequence). Germline trimming cut 3 bases from V and 5 bases from J; bases unmatched to any gene: 5. Here the CDR3 reads CSASPGQVETQYF. The CDR3 nucleotides read TGCAGTGCTAGTCCGGGACAGGTGGAGACCCAGTACTTC.

This clone has only one observation. V and J are TRBV5-4 and TRBJ2-3; 8 bases fit TRBD2. CDR1 and CDR2 from the germline V gene are SGHNT and YYREEE (reference sequence). V shed 3 bases and J 1 base; nucleotides not matched to a gene: 7. This CDR3 region has 16 residues. The CDR3 reads CASSSGPGGRTDTQYF. CDR3 nucleotide sequence: TGTGCCAGCAGCTCGGGACCGGGAGGGCGCACAGATACGCAGTATTTT.